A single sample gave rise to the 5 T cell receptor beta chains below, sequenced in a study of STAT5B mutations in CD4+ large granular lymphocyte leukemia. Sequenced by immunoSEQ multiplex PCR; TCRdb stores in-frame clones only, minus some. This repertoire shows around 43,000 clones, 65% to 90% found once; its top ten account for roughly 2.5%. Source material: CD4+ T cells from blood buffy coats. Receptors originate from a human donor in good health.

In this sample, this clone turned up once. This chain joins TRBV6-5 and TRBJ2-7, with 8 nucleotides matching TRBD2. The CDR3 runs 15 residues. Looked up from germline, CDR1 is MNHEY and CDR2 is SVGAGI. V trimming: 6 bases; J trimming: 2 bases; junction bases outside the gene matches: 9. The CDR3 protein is CASRLNSGDPYEQYF. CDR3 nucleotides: TGTGCCAGCAGATTAAATAGCGGGGATCCCTACGAGCAGTACTTC.

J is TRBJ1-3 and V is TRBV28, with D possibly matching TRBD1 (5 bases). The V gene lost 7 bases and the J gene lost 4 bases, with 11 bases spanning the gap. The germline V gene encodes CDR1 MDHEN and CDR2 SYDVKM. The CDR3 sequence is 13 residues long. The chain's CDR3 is CASIGAAGNTIYF. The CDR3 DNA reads TGTGCCAGCATCGGGGCAGCGGGAAACACCATATATTTT.

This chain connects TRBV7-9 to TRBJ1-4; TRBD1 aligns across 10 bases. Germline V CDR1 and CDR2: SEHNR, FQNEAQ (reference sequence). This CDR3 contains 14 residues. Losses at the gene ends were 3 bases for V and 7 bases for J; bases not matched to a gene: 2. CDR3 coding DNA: TGTGCCAGCAGCTTGAGGACAGGGGGTGAAAAACTGTTTTTT. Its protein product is CASSLRTGGEKLFF.

CDR3 sequence reads: CASSLVRGRRDTEAFF. The CDR3 nucleotides read TGCGCCAGCAGCTTGGTTAGAGGACGCCGTGACACTGAAGCTTTCTTT. The rearrangement links TRBV5-1 to TRBJ1-1; unclear D gene. The germline V gene encodes CDR1 SGHRS and CDR2 YFSETQ. The CDR3 is 16 residues long. Deletions cut 0 bases from V and 3 bases from J, with 15 bases between. The entire variable domain, with the rest obtained from reference TRBV5-1 and TRBJ1-1, is as follows: KAGVTQTPRYLIKTRGQQVTLSCSPISGHRSVSWYQQTPGQGLQFLFEYFSETQRNKGNFPGRFSGRQFSNSRSEMNVSTLELGDSALYLCASSLVRGRRDTEAFFGQGTRLTVV.

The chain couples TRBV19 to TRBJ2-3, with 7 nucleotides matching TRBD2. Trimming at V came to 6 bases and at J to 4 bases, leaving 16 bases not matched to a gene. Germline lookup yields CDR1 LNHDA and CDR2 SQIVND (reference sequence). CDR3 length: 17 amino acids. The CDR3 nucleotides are TGTGCCAGTAGCGCCCGGTGGGGAGGGGCGGGCGCAGATACGCAGTATTTT. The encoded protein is CASSARWGGAGADTQYF. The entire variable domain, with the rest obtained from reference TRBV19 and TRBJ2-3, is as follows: DGGITQSPKYLFRKEGQNVTLSCEQNLNHDAMYWYRQDPGQGLRLIYYSQIVNDFQKGDIAEGYSVSREKKESFPLTVTSAQKNPTAFYLCASSARWGGAGADTQYFGPGTRLTVL.